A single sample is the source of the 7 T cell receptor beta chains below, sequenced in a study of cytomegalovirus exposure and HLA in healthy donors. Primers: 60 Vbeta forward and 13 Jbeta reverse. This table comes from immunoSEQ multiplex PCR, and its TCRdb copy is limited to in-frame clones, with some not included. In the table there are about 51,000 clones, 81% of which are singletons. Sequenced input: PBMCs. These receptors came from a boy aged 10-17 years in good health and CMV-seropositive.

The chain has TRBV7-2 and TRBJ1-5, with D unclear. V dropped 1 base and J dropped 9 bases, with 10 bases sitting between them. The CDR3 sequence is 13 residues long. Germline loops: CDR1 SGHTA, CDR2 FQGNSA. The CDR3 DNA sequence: TGTGCCAGCAGCTTAGTGACCTCGGGGCCCCAGCATTTT. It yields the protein CASSLVTSGPQHF.

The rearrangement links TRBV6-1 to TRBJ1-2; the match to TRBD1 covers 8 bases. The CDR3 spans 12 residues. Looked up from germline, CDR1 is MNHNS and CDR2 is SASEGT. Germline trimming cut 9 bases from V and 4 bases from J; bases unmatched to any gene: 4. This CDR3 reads CARRDRSYGYTF. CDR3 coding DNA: TGTGCCAGAAGGGACAGGAGCTATGGCTACACCTTC.

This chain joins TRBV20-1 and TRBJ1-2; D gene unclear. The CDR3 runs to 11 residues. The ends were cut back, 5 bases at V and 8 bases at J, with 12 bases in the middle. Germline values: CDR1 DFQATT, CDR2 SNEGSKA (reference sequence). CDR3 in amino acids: CSAPWGGGYTF. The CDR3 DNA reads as TGCAGTGCTCCCTGGGGAGGCGGCTACACCTTC.

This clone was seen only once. The CDR3 sequence: CASSPPGDSSYNEQFF. CDR3 sequence (DNA): TGTGCCAGCAGCCCCCCCGGAGATAGCTCCTACAATGAGCAGTTCTTC. V gene TRBV7-3 combines with J gene TRBJ2-1; unclear D gene. Deletions cut 5 bases from V and 0 bases from J, with 14 bases between. The CDR3 covers 16 residues. Germline CDR1 is SGHTA and CDR2 is FQGTGA.

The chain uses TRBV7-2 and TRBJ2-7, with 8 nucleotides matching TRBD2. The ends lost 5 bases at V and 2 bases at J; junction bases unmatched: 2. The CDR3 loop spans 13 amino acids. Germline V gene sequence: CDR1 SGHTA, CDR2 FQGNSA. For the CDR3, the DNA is TGTGCCAGCAGCCCGGGGGGGCCCTACGAGCAGTACTTC. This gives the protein CASSPGGPYEQYF. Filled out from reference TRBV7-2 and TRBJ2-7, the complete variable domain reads GAGVSQSPSNKVTEKGKDVELRCDPISGHTALYWYRQSLGQGLEFLIYFQGNSAPDKSGLPSDRFSAERTGGSVSTLTIQRTQQEDSAVYLCASSPGGPYEQYFGPGTRLTVT.

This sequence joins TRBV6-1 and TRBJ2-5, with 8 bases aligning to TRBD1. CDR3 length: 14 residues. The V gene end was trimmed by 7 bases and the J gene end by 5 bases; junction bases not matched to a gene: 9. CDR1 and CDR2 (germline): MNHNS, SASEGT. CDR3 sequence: CASTRQGQGETQYF. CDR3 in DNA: TGTGCCAGCACGCGACAGGGGCAAGGGGAGACCCAGTACTTC.

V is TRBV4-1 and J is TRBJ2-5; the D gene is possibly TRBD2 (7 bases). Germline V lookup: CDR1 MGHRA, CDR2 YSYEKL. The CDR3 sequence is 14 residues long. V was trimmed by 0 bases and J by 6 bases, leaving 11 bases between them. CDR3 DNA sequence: TGCGCCAGCAGCCAAGACCGGGGGGCAAAGACCCAGTACTTC. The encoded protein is CASSQDRGAKTQYF.